This T cell receptor beta chain was recovered during a study of spatial heterogeneity in lung cancer. About the study: Raw-read counts averaged over ten per unique TCR and UMI combination. Regarding the study as a whole: Circulating ubiquitous expanded tumor TCRs were observed more frequently at resection than at follow-up.

Details on this clonotype: The antigen is unknown.

CDR1 is MNHNS and CDR2 is SASEGT in the germline V gene. V gave up 0 bases and J gave up 6 bases, with 15 bases separating them. The CDR3 is 16 amino acids. The time point: sample taken at primary tumor resection. Whole RNA, which was extracted from tumor, nontumor lung tissue or frozen PBMC, was sequenced without any cell sorting. The donors comprised 70 to 85 untreated early-stage non-small cell lung cancer patients. TCRdb reanalysed the 5' RACE reads using MiXCR and keeps one entry per CDR3 protein. The repertoire holds some 52,000 distinct CDR3 sequences, with less than 8.5% as singletons. This TCR was sampled from a female donor with early-stage non-small cell lung cancer. The chain is built from TRBV6-1 and TRBJ1-5; the D is unclear. This material consisted of PBMCs, taken at surgery. The CDR3 here is CASSEAIGGGTQPQHF. The CDR3 nucleotides are TGTGCCAGCAGTGAAGCAATAGGCGGAGGAACTCAGCCCCAGCATTTT.